This TCR beta chain was sequenced during a study of cytomegalovirus exposure and HLA in healthy donors. Study at large: Unique TCRs from HLA-typed donors, roughly 87 million of them, were held in an early data release.

The PCR was carried out with 60 Vbeta primers and 13 Jbeta primers. Repertoires were generated with immunoSEQ multiplex PCR, while TCRdb's copy carries only in-frame clones and drops some. The sample consists of 160,000 or so clones, around 83% of them appearing once. This clone came up once. From germline, CDR1 is MNHNS and CDR2 SASEGT. The J segment lost 8 bases and the V segment lost 2 bases, leaving 9 bases of the junction unmatched. CDR3 length equals 15 residues. The sequenced sample consisted of PBMCs. This chain connects TRBV6-1 to TRBJ1-5, with 7 bases that match TRBD1. The sequence came from a male donor in good health and CMV-seropositive. The CDR3 reads CASSEMTGQNEPQHF. CDR3 nucleotides: TGTGCCAGCAGTGAAATGACAGGGCAAAACGAGCCCCAGCATTTT.